This paragraph covers one T cell receptor beta chain sequence. As yet, its antigen is unknown. The source of the sample is a study of T cell repertoires in cytomegalovirus infection. Study background: In the study, CMV epitopes included recently identified HLA-C-restricted and well-studied HLA-B-restricted ones. Shared public TCR beta signatures pointed to both CMV infection and a matching HLA type.

Study-wide points: Cumulative public TCR beta family frequency identified CMV carriers with the relevant HLA. Dominant in the ex vivo response were TCR beta clonotypes restricted by HLA-C and specific for CMV.

TCRdb passed the reads through MiXCR, listing each CDR3 protein once. The table shows roughly 570,000 distinct CDR3 sequences, with over 35% occurring only once. The clonotype was recovered from a human donor in good health (CMV status not recorded). Some clones in this sample may be carry-over from other donors' samples. The starting material was cultured PBMCs, obtained from culture after CMV antigen stimulation.

CDR3 in amino acids: CASRWGANVLTF. In DNA form, the CDR3 reads TGTGCCAGTAGGTGGGGGGCCAACGTCCTGACTTTC. The rearrangement joins TRBV19 to TRBJ2-6, with D unresolved. The germline gives CDR1 LNHDA, CDR2 SQIVND (reference sequence). Between the trimmed V and J ends, which lost 6 bases and 4 bases, there was a span of 4 bases. The CDR3 length is 12 residues.